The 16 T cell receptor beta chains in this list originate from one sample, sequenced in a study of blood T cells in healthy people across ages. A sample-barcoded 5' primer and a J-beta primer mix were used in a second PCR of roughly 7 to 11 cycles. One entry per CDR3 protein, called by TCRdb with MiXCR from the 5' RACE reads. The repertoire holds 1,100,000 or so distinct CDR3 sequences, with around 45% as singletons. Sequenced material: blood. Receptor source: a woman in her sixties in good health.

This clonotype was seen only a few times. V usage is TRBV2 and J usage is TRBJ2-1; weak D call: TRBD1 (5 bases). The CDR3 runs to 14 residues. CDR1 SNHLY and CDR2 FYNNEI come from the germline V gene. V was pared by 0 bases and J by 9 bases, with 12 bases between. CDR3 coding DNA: TGTGCCAGCAGTGAAGCGCTTTGGGGCGGTGAGCAGTTCTTC. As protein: CASSEALWGGEQFF.

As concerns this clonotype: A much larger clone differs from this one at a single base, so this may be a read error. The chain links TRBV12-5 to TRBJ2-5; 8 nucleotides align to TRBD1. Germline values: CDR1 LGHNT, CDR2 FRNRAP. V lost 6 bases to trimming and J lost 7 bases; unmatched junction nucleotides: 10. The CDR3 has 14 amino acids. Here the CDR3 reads CASGPNDRGRTQYF. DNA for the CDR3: TGTGCTAGTGGACCAAACGACAGGGGTCGGACCCAGTACTTC.

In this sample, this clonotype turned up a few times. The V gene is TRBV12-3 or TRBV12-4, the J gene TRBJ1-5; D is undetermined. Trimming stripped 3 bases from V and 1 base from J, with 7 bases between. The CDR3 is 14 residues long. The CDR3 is CASSFKVSNQPQHF. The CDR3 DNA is TGTGCCAGCAGTTTTAAGGTCAGCAATCAGCCCCAGCATTTT.

The CDR3 reads CASSLLGLAVGYEQYF. Here the CDR3 DNA reads TGTGCCAGCAGTTTACTCGGACTAGCGGTGGGGTACGAGCAGTACTTC. The chain combines TRBV28 with TRBJ2-7; 10 bases are a match to TRBD2. V lost 2 bases, J lost 4 bases, and 8 bases stayed unmatched. This CDR3 comprises 16 residues. The germline CDR1 and CDR2 sequences are MDHEN and SYDVKM.

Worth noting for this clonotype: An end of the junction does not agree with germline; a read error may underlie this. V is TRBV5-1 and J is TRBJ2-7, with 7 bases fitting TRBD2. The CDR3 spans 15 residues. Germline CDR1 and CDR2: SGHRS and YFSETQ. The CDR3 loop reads CASGLVGSGSYEQYF. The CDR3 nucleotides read TGCGCCAGCGGCTTGGTGGGTAGCGGGTCCTACGAGCAGTACTTC.

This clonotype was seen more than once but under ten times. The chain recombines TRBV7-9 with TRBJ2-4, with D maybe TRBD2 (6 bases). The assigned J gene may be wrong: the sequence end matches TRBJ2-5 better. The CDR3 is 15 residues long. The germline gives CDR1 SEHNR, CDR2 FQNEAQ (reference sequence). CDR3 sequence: CASSSGGDFGKTQYF. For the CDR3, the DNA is TGTGCCAGCAGCTCCGGAGGGGATTTCGGGAAGACCCAGTACTTC.

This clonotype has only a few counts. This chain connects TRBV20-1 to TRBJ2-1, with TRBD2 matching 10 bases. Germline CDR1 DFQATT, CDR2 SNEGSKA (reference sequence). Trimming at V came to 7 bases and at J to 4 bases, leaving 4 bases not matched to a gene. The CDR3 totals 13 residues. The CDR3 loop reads CSGRLAGYNEQFF. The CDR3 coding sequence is TGCAGTGGACGACTAGCGGGTTACAATGAGCAGTTCTTC.

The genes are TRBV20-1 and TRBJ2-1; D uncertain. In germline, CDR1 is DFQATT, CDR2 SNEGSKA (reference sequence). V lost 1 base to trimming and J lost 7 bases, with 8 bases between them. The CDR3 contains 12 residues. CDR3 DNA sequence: TGCAGTGCTAGAGTTAATGCGAATGAGCAGTTCTTC. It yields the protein CSARVNANEQFF.

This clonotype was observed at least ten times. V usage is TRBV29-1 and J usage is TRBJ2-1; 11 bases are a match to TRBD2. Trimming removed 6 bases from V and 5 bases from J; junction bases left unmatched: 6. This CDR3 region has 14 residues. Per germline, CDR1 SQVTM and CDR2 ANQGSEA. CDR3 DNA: TGCAGCGTCGCCGGGACTAGCGGACACAATGAGCAGTTCTTC. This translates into CSVAGTSGHNEQFF.

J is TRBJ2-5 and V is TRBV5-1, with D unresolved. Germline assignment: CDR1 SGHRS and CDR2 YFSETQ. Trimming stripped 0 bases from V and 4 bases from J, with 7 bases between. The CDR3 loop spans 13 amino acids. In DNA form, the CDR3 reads TGCGCCAGCAGCTTGGTTCTAGGAGAGACCCAGTACTTC. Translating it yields CASSLVLGETQYF.

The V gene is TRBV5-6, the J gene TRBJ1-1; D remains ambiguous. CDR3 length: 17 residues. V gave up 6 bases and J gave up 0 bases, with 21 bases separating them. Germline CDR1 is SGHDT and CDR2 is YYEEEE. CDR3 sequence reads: CASTLGPSAGMNTEAFF. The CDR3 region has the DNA TGTGCCAGCACCCTAGGTCCCTCTGCAGGCATGAACACTGAAGCTTTCTTT. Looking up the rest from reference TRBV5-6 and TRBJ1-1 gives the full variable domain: DAGVTQSPTHLIKTRGQQVTLRCSPKSGHDTVSWYQQALGQGPQFIFQYYEEEERQRGNFPDRFSGHQFPNYSSELNVNALLLGDSALYLCASTLGPSAGMNTEAFFGQGTRLTVV.

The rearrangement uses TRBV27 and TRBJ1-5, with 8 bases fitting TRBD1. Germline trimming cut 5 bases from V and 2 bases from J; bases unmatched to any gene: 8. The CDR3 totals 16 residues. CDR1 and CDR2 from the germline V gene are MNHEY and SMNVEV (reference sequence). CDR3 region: CASSPADRVGNQPQHF. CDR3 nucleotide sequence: TGTGCCAGCAGTCCCGCGGACAGGGTTGGCAATCAGCCCCAGCATTTT.

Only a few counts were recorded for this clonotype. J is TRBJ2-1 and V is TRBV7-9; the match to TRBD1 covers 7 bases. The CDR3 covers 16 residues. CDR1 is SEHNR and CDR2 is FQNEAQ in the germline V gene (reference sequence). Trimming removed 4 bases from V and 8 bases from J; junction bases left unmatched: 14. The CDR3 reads CASSSVGSGGEDEQFF. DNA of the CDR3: TGTGCCAGCAGCTCCGTGGGGTCAGGGGGTGAGGATGAGCAGTTCTTC.

The CDR3 coding sequence is TGCAGTGCTAAAGCCAGGGAGGAGGATGAAAAACTGTTTTTT. It yields the protein CSAKAREEDEKLFF. This chain joins TRBV20-1 and TRBJ1-4, with D possibly being TRBD1 (5 bases). The CDR3 is 14 residues long. Germline V lookup: CDR1 DFQATT, CDR2 SNEGSKA (reference sequence). Trimming cost V 4 bases and J 6 bases, with 15 bases left between them.

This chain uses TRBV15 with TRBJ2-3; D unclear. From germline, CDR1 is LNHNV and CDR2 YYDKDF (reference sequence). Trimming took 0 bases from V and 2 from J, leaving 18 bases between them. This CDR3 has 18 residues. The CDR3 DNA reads TGTGCCACCAGCAGAGATCTCATGGTTAGCAGCCTCACAGATACGCAGTATTTT. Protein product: CATSRDLMVSSLTDTQYF.

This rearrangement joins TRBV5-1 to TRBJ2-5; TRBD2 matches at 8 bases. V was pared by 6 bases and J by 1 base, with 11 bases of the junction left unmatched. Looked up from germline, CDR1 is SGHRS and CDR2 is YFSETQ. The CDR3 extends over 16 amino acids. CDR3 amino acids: CASNQLTSGVQETQYF. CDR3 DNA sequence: TGCGCCAGCAACCAACTTACTAGCGGAGTCCAAGAGACCCAGTACTTC.